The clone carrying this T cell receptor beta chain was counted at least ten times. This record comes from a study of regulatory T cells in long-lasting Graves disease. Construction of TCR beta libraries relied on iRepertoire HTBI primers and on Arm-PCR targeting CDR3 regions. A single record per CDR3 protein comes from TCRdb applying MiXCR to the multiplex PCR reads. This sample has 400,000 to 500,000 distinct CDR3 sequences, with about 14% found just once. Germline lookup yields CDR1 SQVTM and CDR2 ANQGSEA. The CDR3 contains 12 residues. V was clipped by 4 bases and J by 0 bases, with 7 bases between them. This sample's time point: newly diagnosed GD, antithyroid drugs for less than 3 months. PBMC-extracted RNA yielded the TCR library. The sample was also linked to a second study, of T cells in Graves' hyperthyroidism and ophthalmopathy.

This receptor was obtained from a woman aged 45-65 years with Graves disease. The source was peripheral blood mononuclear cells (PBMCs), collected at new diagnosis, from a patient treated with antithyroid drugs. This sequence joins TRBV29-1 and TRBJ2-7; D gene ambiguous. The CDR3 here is CSVGDGSYEQYF. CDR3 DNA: TGCAGCGTTGGAGACGGCTCCTACGAGCAGTACTTC.